Presented here are 26 T cell receptor beta chains from one specimen sequenced in a study of read filtering for tumor transcriptome and immune sequencing. From around 0.4 ug of RNA, a library with molecular barcoded alpha/delta and beta/gamma adaptors was made. TCRdb independently ran MiXCR on the reads; one entry per CDR3 protein. The sample holds about 48,000 distinct CDR3 sequences, roughly 19% seen once. The sequenced sample was a population of CD138-negative cells sorted from bone marrow. These receptors were collected from a donor aged 40 or older with multiple myeloma.

There are many counts of this clonotype. This rearrangement joins TRBV7-2 to TRBJ2-2; D ambiguous. CDR3 length: 14 residues. The V end lost 6 bases, the J end lost 1 base, and 9 bases lay between the germline ends. In germline, CDR1 is SGHTA, CDR2 FQGNSA. The CDR3 region is CASSTHRNTGELFF. The CDR3 bases are TGTGCCAGCAGTACCCACAGGAACACCGGGGAGCTGTTTTTT.

This clonotype was detected many times. This sequence joins TRBV20-1 and TRBJ2-7; no clear D. Germline CDR1 is DFQATT and CDR2 is SNEGSKA (reference sequence). V gave up 0 bases and J gave up 6 bases, with 12 bases separating them. The CDR3 spans 13 residues. The CDR3 region is CSARDTGDSEQYF. The DNA for the CDR3 is TGCAGTGCTAGAGATACTGGGGATAGCGAGCAGTACTTC.

This clonotype appeared a few times. A much larger clone lies a single base off, so this may be a read error. The chain has TRBV7-6 and TRBJ2-5; D possibly corresponds to TRBD1 (6 bases). This CDR3 spans 14 amino acids. V was shortened by 5 bases and J by 4 bases, with 14 bases between the two germline ends. Germline V CDR1 and CDR2: SGHVS, FNYEAQ. The CDR3 region has the DNA TGTGCCAGCAGCCCCGGGACAAGGGGAGAGACCCAGTACTTC. This translates into CASSPGTRGETQYF.

Regarding this clonotype: Being one base from a much bigger clone, this may be a read error. Given the absence of the conserved phenylalanine or tryptophan at the CDR3 end, a read error is likely. CDR3 DNA: TGCGCCAGCAGCCTGGGGGAGGTTCGGCCTCGCACAGATACGCAGTATTTG. It yields the protein CASSLGEVRPRTDTQYL. The rearrangement uses TRBV5-1 and TRBJ2-3; tentatively, D is TRBD2 (6 bases). This CDR3 contains 17 residues. The ends were cut back, 4 bases at V and 1 base at J, with 19 bases in the middle. Germline CDR1 and CDR2: SGHRS and YFSETQ.

This clonotype was seen many times. The chain uses TRBV7-6 and TRBJ2-6; 7 positions agree with TRBD2. The germline V gene has CDR1 SGHVS and CDR2 FNYEAQ. With 4 bases clipped from V and 2 bases from J, the junction kept 11 bases outside the gene matches. The CDR3 loop spans 18 amino acids. The CDR3 here is CASSWPGGKGAGANVLTF. The CDR3 bases are TGTGCCAGCAGCTGGCCCGGGGGGAAGGGCGCTGGGGCCAACGTCCTGACTTTC.

This clonotype was counted ten times or more. The DNA for the CDR3 is TGTGCCAGCAGCTTAGGGCAAGTGGTGGGATCGCAATATGAGCAGTTCTTC. Translation gives CASSLGQVVGSQYEQFF. V usage is TRBV11-2 and J usage is TRBJ2-1; D gene ambiguous. The CDR3 is 17 amino acids. Germline assignment: CDR1 SGHAT and CDR2 FQNNGV. Trimming took off 1 base at V and 8 bases at J, with 21 bases between the two ends.

There are many counts of this clonotype. V is TRBV18 and J is TRBJ2-1; no definite D call. The germline V and J ends were trimmed by 0 bases and 7 bases, with 4 bases remaining between them. The CDR3 consists of 12 residues. Germline V lookup: CDR1 KGHSH, CDR2 LQKENI. CDR3 residues: CASSPPYNEQFF. As DNA, the CDR3 is TGTGCCAGCTCACCACCTTATAATGAGCAGTTCTTC.

This clonotype appeared many times. This may be a read error, as it is one base from a much larger clone. V is TRBV6-2 or TRBV6-3 and J is TRBJ2-7; D remains unclear. V was trimmed by 2 bases and J by 3 bases, leaving 17 bases between them. Germline CDR1 reads MNHEY; CDR2 reads SVGEGT. CDR3 length: 16 residues. The CDR3 sequence is CASSYPEIGQNYEQYF. In DNA form, the CDR3 reads TGTGCCAGCAGTTACCCGGAGATTGGGCAGAACTACGAGCAGTACTTC.

This clonotype was counted ten times or more. CDR3 DNA: TGCAGTGCTAGAAGCGACAGGGGCCCCTACGAGCAGTACTTC. Its translation: CSARSDRGPYEQYF. The chain recombines TRBV20-1 with TRBJ2-7; 8 bases are shared with TRBD1. V dropped 2 bases and J dropped 2; count of bases not matched to a gene: 5. Germline V gene lookup returns CDR1 DFQATT and CDR2 SNEGSKA (reference sequence). The CDR3 is 14 amino acids.

This clonotype came up a few times. One junction end does not reproduce the germline sequence, and a read error may be involved. The rearrangement joins TRBV15 to TRBJ2-3, with D maybe TRBD2 (5 bases). Germline assignment: CDR1 LNHNV and CDR2 YYDKDF (reference sequence). The CDR3 loop spans 19 amino acids. The CDR3: CATSRERGSISPSTDTRYF. CDR3 bases: TGTGCCACCAGCAGAGAGAGAGGCAGTATAAGCCCTAGCACAGATACGCGGTATTTT.

Many counts were recorded for this clonotype. The gene calls are TRBV12-5 and TRBJ1-1; D unresolved. Trimming left V 4 bases short and J 4 bases short, with 10 bases between. The CDR3 sequence is 13 residues long. The germline CDR1 and CDR2 sequences are LGHNT and FRNRAP. CDR3 DNA: TGTGCTAGTGGTTCGGGGTTTTCCACTGAAGCTTTCTTT. Translated, it gives CASGSGFSTEAFF.

This clonotype came up many times. The V call is TRBV20-1, the J call TRBJ2-5; perhaps TRBD2 as D (6 bases). This CDR3 spans 13 amino acids. V was clipped by 3 bases and J by 4 bases, with 12 bases between them. Germline V gene lookup returns CDR1 DFQATT and CDR2 SNEGSKA (reference sequence). CDR3 sequence: CSASMGGPETQYF. In nucleotides, the CDR3 is TGCAGTGCTAGTATGGGAGGACCAGAGACCCAGTACTTC.

In the case of this clonotype: A far more abundant clone sits one base away, making this likely a read error. V and J are TRBV7-9 and TRBJ2-1; possible D gene TRBD2, 5 bases. This CDR3 contains 16 residues. V was pared by 1 base and J by 8 bases, with 18 bases between. Per germline, CDR1 SEHNR and CDR2 FQNEAQ (reference sequence). In DNA, the CDR3 is TGTGCCAGCAGCTTAGATTACGGGATGTTGGGAGATGAGCAGTTCTTC. Its translation: CASSLDYGMLGDEQFF. The entire variable domain, with the rest obtained from reference TRBV7-9 and TRBJ2-1, is as follows: DTGVSQNPRHKITKRGQNVTFRCDPISEHNRLYWYRQTLGQGPEFLTYFQNEAQLEKSRLLSDRFSAERPKGSFSTLEIQRTEQGDSAMYLCASSLDYGMLGDEQFFGPGTRLTVL.

This clonotype was recorded at least ten times. The genes are TRBV7-3 and TRBJ2-2, with a tentative D call TRBD2 (5 bases). CDR3 length equals 18 residues. Looked up from germline, CDR1 is SGHTA and CDR2 is FQGTGA. V lost 0 bases and J 8 bases, leaving 22 bases between the germline ends. The CDR3, as DNA: TGTGCCAGCAGCTTAACCCTAGCTACGGGATCCGGCAGGGGGGAGCTGTTTTTT. Residues: CASSLTLATGSGRGELFF.

This clonotype occurred many times. The chain is built from TRBV6-2 or TRBV6-3 and TRBJ1-5; 8 positions agree with TRBD1. Germline lookup yields CDR1 MNHEY and CDR2 SVGEGT. This CDR3 spans 14 amino acids. V trimming: 5 bases; J trimming: 5 bases; junction bases outside the gene matches: 5. CDR3 residues: CASSKDRVYQPQHF. CDR3 nucleotide sequence: TGTGCCAGCAGTAAGGACAGGGTTTATCAGCCCCAGCATTTT.

This clonotype occurred many times. The gene calls are TRBV7-9 and TRBJ1-4; TRBD1 might be the D (5 bases). The length of the CDR3 is 14 residues. Germline CDR1 is SEHNR and CDR2 is FQNEAQ (reference sequence). The V gene lost 5 bases and the J gene lost 7 bases, with 14 bases spanning the gap. The CDR3 protein is CASSAQGFSEKLFF. In DNA form, the CDR3 reads TGTGCCAGCAGCGCCCAGGGTTTTAGTGAAAAACTGTTTTTT.

This clonotype showed up many times. The gene calls are TRBV5-1 and TRBJ2-2; the match to TRBD2 covers 16 bases. CDR3 length equals 20 residues. The junction had 10 bases not matched to a gene; V was cut back by 4 bases and J by 1 base. The germline gives CDR1 SGHRS, CDR2 YFSETQ. This CDR3 is CASSPRTGLAGGWNTGELFF. CDR3 coding DNA: TGCGCCAGCAGCCCGCGGACGGGACTAGCGGGAGGGTGGAACACCGGGGAGCTGTTTTTT.

This clonotype was picked up many times. This chain joins TRBV30 and TRBJ2-1, with 9 bases that match TRBD1. J gave up 0 bases and V 3 bases, and 3 bases lay outside the gene matches. The CDR3 has 15 amino acids. The V gene's germline CDR1 is GTSNPN and CDR2 SVGIG (reference sequence). CDR3 in DNA: TGTGCCTGGAGGCCGACAGGGGGCTCCTACAATGAGCAGTTCTTC. Its protein is CAWRPTGGSYNEQFF.

This clonotype was seen at least ten times. This chain joins TRBV5-1 and TRBJ2-1; possible D gene TRBD1, 6 bases. CDR1 SGHRS and CDR2 YFSETQ come from the germline V gene. V was shortened by 6 bases and J by 11 bases, with 21 bases between the two germline ends. CDR3 size: 14 residues. The CDR3 here is CASTLERQVTKQFF. The CDR3 DNA is TGCGCCAGCACCCTGGAGAGACAGGTTACTAAGCAGTTCTTC.

This clonotype was counted many times. The gene calls are TRBV12-3 or TRBV12-4 and TRBJ2-2; D assignment may be TRBD1 or TRBD2 (5 bases each). The CDR3 is 14 residues long. V shed 5 bases and J shed 4 bases, with 11 bases lying between them. The DNA of the CDR3 is TGTGCCAGCAGTCCGTCGGGGCCCACCGGGGAGCTGTTTTTT. Residues: CASSPSGPTGELFF.

This clonotype has a count of ten or more. This chain links TRBV5-1 with TRBJ2-5, with 9 positions matching TRBD2. The CDR3 spans 17 residues. Germline V lookup: CDR1 SGHRS, CDR2 YFSETQ. The V gene end was trimmed by 3 bases and the J gene end by 1 base; junction bases not matched to a gene: 10. CDR3 in amino acids: CASSWPQLAGLQETQYF. The CDR3 DNA sequence: TGCGCCAGCAGCTGGCCCCAACTAGCGGGCCTCCAAGAGACCCAGTACTTC.

The V call is TRBV5-1, the J call TRBJ2-3; D not certain. Germline V gene data show CDR1 as SGHRS and CDR2 as YFSETQ. This CDR3 has 14 residues. The ends were cut back, 0 bases at V and 2 bases at J, with 7 bases in the middle. CDR3 loop: CASSLADFTDTQYF. Here the CDR3 DNA reads TGCGCCAGCAGCTTGGCAGATTTCACAGATACGCAGTATTTT. The full variable domain, with the rest looked up from reference TRBV5-1 and TRBJ2-3, is KAGVTQTPRYLIKTRGQQVTLSCSPISGHRSVSWYQQTPGQGLQFLFEYFSETQRNKGNFPGRFSGRQFSNSRSEMNVSTLELGDSALYLCASSLADFTDTQYFGPGTRLTVL.

Comment on this clonotype: A much larger clone differs by one base, so this may be a read error. The chain links TRBV20-1 to TRBJ1-2; D is uncertain. The CDR3 loop spans 13 amino acids. Per the germline V gene, CDR1 is DFQATT and CDR2 is SNEGSKA (reference sequence). V lost 2 bases, J lost 2 bases, and 9 bases lay in between. DNA for the CDR3: TGCAGTGCTAGATCCCCGGGAAACTATGGCTACACCTTC. Protein product: CSARSPGNYGYTF.

The V call is TRBV19, the J call TRBJ2-5; TRBD1 agrees at 11 bases. Germline lookup yields CDR1 LNHDA and CDR2 SQIVND (reference sequence). The CDR3 totals 17 residues. V shed 2 bases and J 5 bases; nucleotides not matched to a gene: 10. In nucleotides, the CDR3 is TGTGCCAGTAGTATAAGAGGACAGGGGGCGCGTTGGGAGACCCAGTACTTC. Its protein product is CASSIRGQGARWETQYF.

This clonotype was detected only once. Being one base from a much bigger clone, this may be a read error. The chain links TRBV20-1 to TRBJ2-3; 7 nucleotides agree with TRBD2. Germline V CDR1 and CDR2: DFQATT, SNEGSKA (reference sequence). Trimming cost V 1 base and J 1 base; bases outside gene matches: 5. CDR3 length equals 15 residues. This chain's CDR3 is CSARGGGRGTDTQYF. CDR3 DNA sequence: TGCAGTGCTAGAGGTGGCGGGAGAGGCACAGATACGCAGTATTTT.

This clonotype was observed many times. This chain links TRBV29-1 with TRBJ2-5; 7 nucleotides match TRBD2. The CDR3 spans 14 residues. Germline values: CDR1 SQVTM, CDR2 ANQGSEA. V shed 5 bases and J 5 bases; nucleotides not matched to a gene: 11. CDR3 bases: TGCAGCGTTCCCGGTCGGTTTAGCGGGGAGACCCAGTACTTC. Translation: CSVPGRFSGETQYF.